This TCR beta chain was captured by sequencing in a study of cytomegalovirus exposure and HLA in healthy donors. Broader study findings: The TCR clusters that emerged in the first cohort tended, a later analysis found, to co-occur in the 110 or so validation repertoires. Rare TCR sequences dominated, though some public TCRs recurred in many donors. More than 150 TCR beta chains were listed as cytomegalovirus-associated.

Profiling relied on immunoSEQ multiplex PCR, and the TCRdb table lists in-frame clones only, not all of them. The data show 90,000 to 120,000 clones, nearly 97% seen once. Germline CDR1 reads MNHEY; CDR2 reads SMNVEV (reference sequence). The CDR3 spans 14 residues. Trimming at V came to 5 bases and at J to 8 bases, leaving 6 bases not matched to a gene. Notes on this clone: The antigen is undetermined.

The approximately 120-subject validation cohort, separate from the approximately 630-subject first cohort, included the donors. The chain uses TRBV27 and TRBJ1-4; 9 nucleotides align to TRBD1. The source is a woman aged 18-35 years in good health and CMV-seronegative. The sample taken for sequencing was PBMCs. CDR3 region: CASSRRDRVEKLFF. CDR3 in DNA: TGTGCCAGCAGTCGGAGGGACAGGGTCGAAAAACTGTTTTTT.